A single T cell receptor (beta chain) is shown here with its context. This specimen belongs to a study of OX40 agonist ivuxolimab in advanced cancers. Study information: Under the entry rules, prior anti-PD-1, anti-PD-L1 or anti-CTLA-4 therapy was allowed, and 40% had some.

Sequencing used immunoSEQ multiplex PCR; TCRdb keeps in-frame clones, though not all of them. The sample consists of more than 60,000 clones, 75% to 90% of them appearing once. Germline V gene sequence: CDR1 LNHDA, CDR2 SQIVND (reference sequence). The CDR3 loop spans 15 amino acids. Trimming shortened V by 3 bases and J by 3 bases, and 14 bases separated the two germline ends. This TCR derives from an adult with an advanced solid tumor such as melanoma, head and neck, liver or kidney cancer. V usage is TRBV19 and J usage is TRBJ1-1; D not certain. This specimen consisted of CD4+ or CD8+ T cells sorted from blood, obtained in a trial of the OX40 agonist ivuxolimab. The CDR3: CASSIQGNAYTEAFF. CDR3 DNA: TGTGCCAGTAGTATTCAAGGCAACGCCTACACTGAAGCTTTCTTT.